Listed here are 24 T cell receptor beta chains from one sample, sequenced in a study of human T cells and chemical hapten exposure. TCRdb re-analysed the RACE reads in MiXCR, keeping a single row per CDR3 protein. Here the sample spans some 30,000 distinct CDR3 sequences, 5.8% being singletons. Indicated time point: patch test 3, about 24 weeks after DPC sensitization. Treatment meaning: therapeutic diphenylcyclopropenone sensitization with weekly scalp DPC. The sequences come from whole blood, collected in connection with sensitization to the hapten diphenylcyclopropenone (DPC). The source of these receptors is a man under 40 with alopecia areata. Some clones in this sample may be carry-over from other donors' samples.

This clonotype was seen repeatedly, ten times or more. V usage is TRBV4-2 and J usage is TRBJ1-6; the D is unclear. Germline CDR1 LGHNA, CDR2 YNFKEQ. V gave up 0 bases and J gave up 7 bases, with 10 bases separating them. The CDR3 is 15 residues long. This CDR3 reads CASSQERRSNSPLHF. DNA of the CDR3: TGTGCCAGCAGCCAAGAACGACGTTCCAATTCACCCCTCCACTTT.

This clonotype was seen ten or more times. The chain links TRBV6-6 to TRBJ1-2; TRBD1 matches 8 bases. Germline loops: CDR1 MNHNY, CDR2 SVGAGI (reference sequence). The CDR3 runs 15 residues. The V segment lost 3 bases and the J segment 3 bases; nucleotides outside the gene matches: 6. CDR3 in DNA: TGTGCCAGCAGTTATTCTGGACAGGGCGACTATGGCTACACCTTC. It translates to CASSYSGQGDYGYTF.

This clonotype is labeled as medium-sized. V and J are TRBV29-1 and TRBJ2-7; 8 nucleotides match TRBD2. The CDR3 is 11 residues long. The V gene's germline CDR1 is SQVTM and CDR2 ANQGSEA. V shed 4 bases, J shed 6 bases, and the junction held 2 bases outside the gene matches. The CDR3 here is CSVARGGEQYF. DNA of the CDR3: TGCAGCGTTGCCCGGGGGGGCGAGCAGTACTTC.

This clonotype was observed at least ten times. This chain links TRBV6-2 or TRBV6-3 with TRBJ2-3; D is undetermined. Trimming cost V 6 bases and J 0 bases, with 7 bases left between them. This CDR3 comprises 13 residues. Germline loops: CDR1 MNHEY, CDR2 SVGEGT. The CDR3 loop reads CASRILSTDTQYF. The CDR3 nucleotides are TGTGCCAGCAGGATCCTCAGCACAGATACGCAGTATTTT.

This clonotype occurred many times. The gene calls are TRBV19 and TRBJ2-5, with 15 bases matching TRBD2. The germline gives CDR1 LNHDA, CDR2 SQIVND (reference sequence). The J segment lost 4 bases and the V segment lost 8 bases, leaving 14 bases of the junction unmatched. The CDR3 runs to 18 residues. CDR3 amino acids: CASGFAGTSGGWSETQYF. Here the CDR3 DNA reads TGTGCCAGTGGGTTCGCCGGGACTAGCGGGGGGTGGTCAGAGACCCAGTACTTC.

The sample holds many counts of this clonotype. The chain joins TRBV29-1 to TRBJ2-4; the D gene is possibly TRBD1 (6 bases). The CDR3 consists of 13 residues. V lost 4 bases to trimming and J lost 7 bases, with 14 bases between them. Per the germline V gene, CDR1 is SQVTM and CDR2 is ANQGSEA. The CDR3 sequence is CSVVKTGSNIQYF. CDR3 DNA: TGCAGCGTTGTGAAGACAGGCTCTAACATTCAGTACTTC.

This clonotype has at least ten counts. The chain employs TRBV30 and TRBJ1-1, with D tentatively TRBD1 (5 bases). This CDR3 has 12 residues. The V end lost 2 bases, the J end lost 10 bases, and 14 bases lay between the germline ends. Germline V gene sequence: CDR1 GTSNPN, CDR2 SVGIG (reference sequence). The CDR3 nucleotides are TGTGCCTGGAGTTTGGGGACGTTAGGAGCTTTCTTT. This gives the protein CAWSLGTLGAFF. The full variable domain, in which reference TRBV30 and TRBJ1-1 provide the parts outside the CDR3, is SQTIHQWPATLVQPVGSPLSLECTVEGTSNPNLYWYRQAAGRGLQLLFYSVGIGQISSEVPQNLSASRPQDRQFILSSKKLLLSDSGFYLCAWSLGTLGAFFGQGTRLTVV.

In its sample, this clonotype was seen many times. The rearrangement uses TRBV7-9 and TRBJ1-2, with D possibly matching TRBD1 (5 bases). V lost 10 bases and J 4 bases, leaving 19 bases between the germline ends. CDR3 length: 14 amino acids. Germline V gene lookup returns CDR1 SEHNR and CDR2 FQNEAQ (reference sequence). The CDR3 DNA follows: TGTGCCACCGAGGGGCAACCGGGGGGCTATGGCTACACCTTC. Its translation is CATEGQPGGYGYTF.

This clonotype was recorded at least ten times. The V and J genes are TRBV7-2 and TRBJ2-7; 7 nucleotides match TRBD1. Germline loops: CDR1 SGHTA, CDR2 FQGNSA. Trimming removed 3 bases from V and 6 bases from J; junction bases left unmatched: 11. The CDR3 covers 15 residues. The CDR3 reads CASSFSQGKDFEQYF. DNA for the CDR3: TGTGCCAGCAGCTTTTCACAGGGGAAGGATTTCGAGCAGTACTTC.

Many counts were recorded for this clonotype. The chain couples TRBV19 to TRBJ2-4, with 7 positions matching TRBD1. The CDR3 is 16 residues long. J gave up 1 base and V 5 bases, and 8 bases lay outside the gene matches. The V gene's germline CDR1 is LNHDA and CDR2 SQIVND (reference sequence). DNA of the CDR3: TGTGCCAGTAGTTCCCCAACAGGGGCGGCCAAAAACATTCAGTACTTC. Amino acid sequence: CASSSPTGAAKNIQYF.

To note about this clonotype: A much larger clone lies a single base off, so this may be a read error. In DNA, the CDR3 is TGTACCAGCAGCGGGACAGGGAATTCACCCCTCCACTTT. Translation gives CTSSGTGNSPLHF. The V and J genes are TRBV9 and TRBJ1-6, with 9 bases fitting TRBD1. The CDR3 runs to 13 residues. Germline assignment: CDR1 SGDLS and CDR2 YYNGEE.

This clonotype was recorded at least ten times. J is TRBJ2-2 and V is TRBV19; D remains unclear. This CDR3 contains 15 residues. Trimming shortened V by 4 bases and J by 2 bases, and 11 bases separated the two germline ends. Germline CDR1 and CDR2: LNHDA and SQIVND (reference sequence). CDR3: CASSTATANTGELFF. The DNA for the CDR3 is TGTGCCAGTAGTACCGCGACGGCTAACACCGGGGAGCTGTTTTTT.

The rearrangement uses TRBV9 and TRBJ1-1; TRBD1 is a possible D gene (6 bases). This CDR3 has 14 residues. The V gene lost 3 bases and the J gene lost 1 base, with 10 bases spanning the gap. Germline assignment: CDR1 SGDLS and CDR2 YYNGEE. Here the CDR3 reads CASSGDRKNTEAFF. CDR3 in DNA: TGTGCCAGCAGCGGCGACAGGAAGAACACTGAAGCTTTCTTT.

This clonotype was counted many times. The chain links TRBV20-1 to TRBJ2-3, with 10 positions matching TRBD2. V was pared by 7 bases and J by 4 bases, with 5 bases of the junction left unmatched. CDR1 DFQATT and CDR2 SNEGSKA come from the germline V gene (reference sequence). This CDR3 comprises 13 residues. CDR3 sequence: CSGQREGADTQYF. As DNA, the CDR3 is TGCAGTGGACAGCGGGAGGGGGCAGATACGCAGTATTTT.

This clonotype was seen repeatedly, ten times or more. The rearrangement joins TRBV29-1 to TRBJ2-1, with TRBD2 matching over 10 bases. The J segment lost 3 bases and the V segment lost 8 bases, leaving 7 bases of the junction unmatched. Germline V gene data show CDR1 as SQVTM and CDR2 as ANQGSEA. CDR3 length equals 14 residues. In nucleotides, the CDR3 is TGCAGCCTCTCCGGGACTAGCGTCTACAATGAGCAGTTCTTC. Translation: CSLSGTSVYNEQFF.

The sample holds many counts of this clonotype. J is TRBJ2-4 and V is TRBV7-2, with a possible D match to TRBD2 (6 bases). Per the germline V gene, CDR1 is SGHTA and CDR2 is FQGNSA. V lost 2 bases and J 9 bases, leaving 17 bases between the germline ends. This CDR3 contains 15 residues. Here the CDR3 reads CASSLSPGVLGIQYF. For the CDR3, the DNA is TGTGCCAGCAGCTTAAGTCCGGGGGTTTTAGGCATTCAGTACTTC.

This clonotype was observed at least ten times. CDR3 bases: TGCAGCTTTGGTGCGTACAATGAGCAGTTCTTC. The encoded protein is CSFGAYNEQFF. This chain joins TRBV29-1 and TRBJ2-1; no clear D gene. This CDR3 contains 11 residues. V lost 8 bases and J 4 bases, leaving 9 bases between the germline ends. Looked up from germline, CDR1 is SQVTM and CDR2 is ANQGSEA.

This clonotype was found many times. The V call is TRBV14, the J call TRBJ2-7; TRBD2 aligns across 10 bases. V was pared by 0 bases and J by 9 bases, with 8 bases of the junction left unmatched. Per the germline V gene, CDR1 is SGHDN and CDR2 is FVKESK. The CDR3 extends over 15 amino acids. The CDR3 DNA reads as TGTGCCAGCAGCCAAGATGGGGGGACTAGCGCGCGGCAGTACTTC. It is translated as CASSQDGGTSARQYF.

This clonotype was recorded at least ten times. This chain links TRBV12-3 or TRBV12-4 with TRBJ1-4; tentatively, D is TRBD1 (5 bases). The CDR3 covers 14 residues. V lost 6 bases to trimming and J lost 7 bases, with 15 bases between them. The chain's CDR3 is CASRPGTVGEKLFF. In DNA, the CDR3 is TGTGCCAGCAGGCCCGGGACCGTGGGTGAAAAACTGTTTTTT.

The sample holds many counts of this clonotype. The rearrangement links TRBV20-1 to TRBJ1-1; 7 bases line up with TRBD1. V gave up 0 bases and J gave up 5 bases; unmatched junction bases: 9. Germline CDR1 reads DFQATT; CDR2 reads SNEGSKA (reference sequence). The CDR3 is made up of 15 amino acids. The CDR3 nucleotides are TGCAGTGCTAGAGAAGCGAGCAGGGGGGGGACTGAAGCTTTCTTT. Residues: CSAREASRGGTEAFF.

This clonotype was detected ten times or more. The rearrangement links TRBV19 to TRBJ1-5; the D is unclear. Trimming removed 2 bases at V and 5 bases at J, with 7 bases between. The CDR3 is 13 residues long. CDR1 LNHDA and CDR2 SQIVND come from the germline V gene (reference sequence). The CDR3 DNA follows: TGTGCCAGTAGTATAAACGGGTATCAGCCCCAGCATTTT. This encodes CASSINGYQPQHF.

This clonotype was seen many times. The CDR3 DNA reads TGTGCCAGCAGATCTGGGGGATGGGGGAACGAGCAGTACTTC. Translating it yields CASRSGGWGNEQYF. The chain carries TRBV28 and TRBJ2-7, with D possibly being TRBD1 or TRBD2 (5 bases each). Germline CDR1 and CDR2: MDHEN and SYDVKM. The CDR3 is 14 residues long. V lost 6 bases and J lost 5, with 17 bases in between. The full variable domain, with the rest looked up from reference TRBV28 and TRBJ2-7, is DVKVTQSSRYLVKRTGEKVFLECVQDMDHENMFWYRQDPGLGLRLIYFSYDVKMKEKGDIPEGYSVSREKKERFSLILESASTNQTSMYLCASRSGGWGNEQYFGPGTRLTVT.

This clonotype was seen repeatedly, ten times or more. The chain is built from TRBV6-2 or TRBV6-3 and TRBJ2-7; maybe TRBD2 (6 bases). CDR3 length: 15 amino acids. Between the trimmed V and J ends, which lost 0 bases and 0 bases, there was a span of 9 bases. Germline CDR1 is MNHEY and CDR2 is SVGEGT. CDR3 amino acids: CASSYSAGFSYEQYF. The CDR3 DNA reads TGTGCCAGCAGTTACTCCGCGGGGTTCTCCTACGAGCAGTACTTC.

This clonotype was counted ten times or more. The genes are TRBV14 and TRBJ2-7; maybe TRBD1 (6 bases). This CDR3 is 16 amino acids long. CDR1 is SGHDN and CDR2 is FVKESK in the germline V gene. Between the trimmed V and J ends, which lost 6 bases and 3 bases, there was a span of 21 bases. CDR3 DNA sequence: TGTGCCAGCAGTCTTCTTCGGGACAAAGTAAACTACGAGCAGTACTTC. Residues: CASSLLRDKVNYEQYF.